A single T cell receptor (beta chain) is shown here with its context. Its target antigen remains unknown. Per-base qualities were not stored, and no clone one base away is much larger. Library preparation was by 5' RACE. Reads for this sample came from a NextSeq 500. The TCR library protocol attached unique molecular identifiers to individual cDNA molecules to correct for sequencing error and PCR bias. TCR alpha and beta chains were both sequenced, and the abundances of alpha and beta sequences in each sample were closely correlated with each other. The study's own analysis went as follows. Decombinator V4 was used to perform V gene, J gene and CDR3 annotation of TCR sequences. TCRs were defined as expanded if a significant change between any two time points was detected under a Poisson model with p below 0.0001. TCR abundances were normalised to the total number of TCRs sequenced in each sample and reported as counts per million. VDJdb, accessed on 1 November 2021, was searched for TCRs annotated for CMV, EBV and SARS-CoV-2, and TCRs annotated for more than one antigen were excluded. Through fastp at Q25 and MiXCR, TCRdb rebuilt clones from the public reads, retaining in-frame beta chains. When rows share a CDR3 protein, they turn into one entry using the most common DNA and genes. V and J calls and clone size were set by TCRdb, not the authors. A total of around 77,000 distinct CDR3 sequences appear in this sample, roughly 14% of them only once. The top ten clones comprise approximately 3.8% of the sample.

The study was a case-control design nested within a healthcare worker cohort in London, UK, with weekly nasopharyngeal swab PCR tests and blood sampling. Healthcare workers were enrolled in the week of the UK lockdown, from 23 to 31 March 2020, and were followed every week for up to roughly 16 weeks. The data were taken from a study of early T cells in non-severe SARS-CoV-2 infection (dated by TCRdb to about 2021). In terms of the full investigation: Because TCR sequencing relied on bulk RNA taken from unsorted whole blood, pairing of alpha and beta chains was not possible.

General conclusions and limits of the study: VDJdb matching was skewed toward anti-spike CD8 responses, so virus-specific expansions were likely underestimated and private and CD4 specificities were missed.

This sequence was found in an adult who was a healthcare worker with PCR-confirmed SARS-CoV-2 infection or an uninfected control (not recorded which). Specimen: whole blood, collected at baseline.

The CDR3 region has the sequence CASSLEGELVEQYF. The sequenced DNA: TGTGCCAGCAGCTTAGAAGGGGAACTCGTTGAGCAGTACTTC. The chain links TRBV7-2 with TRBJ2-7, with a weak D call of TRBD1 (5 bases match). Cut back by 1 base and 7 bases, the V and J ends lie 14 bases apart. From its cysteine to its phenylalanine, the CDR3 spans 14 amino acids. Left in the record is the CDR3 DNA by itself, 42 bases read in frame from the first base. The germline V gene yields SGHTA for CDR1 and FQGNSA for CDR2.